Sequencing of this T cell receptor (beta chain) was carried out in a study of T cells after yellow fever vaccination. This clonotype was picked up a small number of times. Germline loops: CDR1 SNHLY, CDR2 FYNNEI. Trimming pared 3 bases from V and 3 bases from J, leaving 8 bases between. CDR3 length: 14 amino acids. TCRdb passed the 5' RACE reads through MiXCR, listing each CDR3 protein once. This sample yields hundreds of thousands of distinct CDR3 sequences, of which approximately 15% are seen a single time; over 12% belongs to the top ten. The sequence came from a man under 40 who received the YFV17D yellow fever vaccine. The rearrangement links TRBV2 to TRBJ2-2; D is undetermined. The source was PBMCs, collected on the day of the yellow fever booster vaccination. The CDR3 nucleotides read TGTGCCAGCAGTGATGGCTACCACACCGGGGAGCTGTTTTTT. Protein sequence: CASSDGYHTGELFF.